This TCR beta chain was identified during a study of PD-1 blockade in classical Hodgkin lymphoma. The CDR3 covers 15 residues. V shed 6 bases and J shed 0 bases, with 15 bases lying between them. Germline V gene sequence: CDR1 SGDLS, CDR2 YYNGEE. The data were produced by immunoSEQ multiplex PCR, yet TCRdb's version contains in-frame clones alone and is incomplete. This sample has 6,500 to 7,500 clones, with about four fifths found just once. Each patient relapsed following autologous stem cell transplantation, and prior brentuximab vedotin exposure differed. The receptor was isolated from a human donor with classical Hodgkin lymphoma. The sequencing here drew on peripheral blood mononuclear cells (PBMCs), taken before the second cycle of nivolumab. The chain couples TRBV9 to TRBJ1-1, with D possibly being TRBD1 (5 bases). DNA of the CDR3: TGTGCCAGCACAATTGGCGAGGGGATGAACACTGAAGCTTTCTTT. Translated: CASTIGEGMNTEAFF. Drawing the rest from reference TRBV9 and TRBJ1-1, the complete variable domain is DSGVTQTPKHLITATGQRVTLRCSPRSGDLSVYWYQQSLDQGLQFLIQYYNGEERAKGNILERFSAQQFPDLHSELNLSSLELGDSALYFCASTIGEGMNTEAFFGQGTRLTVV.